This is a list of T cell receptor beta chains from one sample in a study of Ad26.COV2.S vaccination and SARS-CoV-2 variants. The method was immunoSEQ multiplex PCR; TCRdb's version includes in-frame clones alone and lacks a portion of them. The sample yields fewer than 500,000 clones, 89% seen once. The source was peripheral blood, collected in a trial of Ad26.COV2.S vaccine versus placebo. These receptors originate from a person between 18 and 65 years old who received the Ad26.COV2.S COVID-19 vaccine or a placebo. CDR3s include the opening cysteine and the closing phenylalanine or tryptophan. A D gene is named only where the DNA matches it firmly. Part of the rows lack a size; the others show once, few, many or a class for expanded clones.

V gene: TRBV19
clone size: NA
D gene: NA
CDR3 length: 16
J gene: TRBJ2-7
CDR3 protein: CASSISSGHYYYEQYF
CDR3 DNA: TGTGCCAGTAGTATATCTTCGGGACATTATTACTACGAGCAGTACTTC

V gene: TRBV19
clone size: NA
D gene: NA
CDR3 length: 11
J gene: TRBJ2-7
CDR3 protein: CASSITIEQYF
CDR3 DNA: TGTGCCAGTAGTATAACTATCGAGCAGTACTTC

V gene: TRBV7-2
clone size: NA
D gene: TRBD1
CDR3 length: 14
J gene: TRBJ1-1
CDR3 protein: CASSWTGVRTEAFF
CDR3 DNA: TGTGCCAGCAGCTGGACAGGAGTGAGAACTGAAGCTTTCTTT

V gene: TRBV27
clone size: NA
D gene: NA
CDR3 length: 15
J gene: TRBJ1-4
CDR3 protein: CASSFGGQGDEKLFF
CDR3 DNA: TGTGCCAGCAGTTTCGGGGGGCAAGGGGATGAAAAACTGTTTTTT

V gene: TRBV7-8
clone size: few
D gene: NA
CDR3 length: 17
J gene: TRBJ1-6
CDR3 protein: CASSSSPVRSYNSPLHF
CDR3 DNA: TGTGCCAGCAGCTCGAGCCCCGTACGCTCCTATAATTCACCCCTCCACTTT

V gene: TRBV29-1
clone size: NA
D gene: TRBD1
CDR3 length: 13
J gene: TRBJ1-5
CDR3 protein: CSALDRVGQPQHF
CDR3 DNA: TGCAGCGCACTGGACAGGGTCGGTCAGCCCCAGCATTTT

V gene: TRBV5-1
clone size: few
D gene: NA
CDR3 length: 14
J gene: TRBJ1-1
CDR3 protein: CASSLARTWGEAFF
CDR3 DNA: TGCGCCAGCAGCTTGGCCCGGACTTGGGGTGAAGCTTTCTTT

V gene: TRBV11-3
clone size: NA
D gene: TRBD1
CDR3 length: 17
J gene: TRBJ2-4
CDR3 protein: CAGVWAYRGRAKNIQYF
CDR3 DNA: TGTGCCGGCGTATGGGCGTACAGGGGGCGGGCCAAAAACATTCAGTACTTC

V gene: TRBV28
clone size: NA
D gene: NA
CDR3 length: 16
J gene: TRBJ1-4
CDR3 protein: CASSTTGSVTNEKLFF
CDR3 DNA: TGTGCCAGCAGTACCACAGGGTCCGTAACTAATGAAAAACTGTTTTTT

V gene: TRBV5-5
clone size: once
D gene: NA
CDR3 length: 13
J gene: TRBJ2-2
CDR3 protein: CASSWGSIGELFF
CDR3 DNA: TGTGCCAGCAGCTGGGGGTCGATCGGGGAGCTGTTTTTT

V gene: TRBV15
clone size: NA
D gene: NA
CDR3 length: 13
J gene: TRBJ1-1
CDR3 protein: CATNHQPNTEAFF
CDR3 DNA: TGTGCCACCAACCACCAACCGAACACTGAAGCTTTCTTT

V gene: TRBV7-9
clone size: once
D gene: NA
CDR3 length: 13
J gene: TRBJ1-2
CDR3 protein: CASSGYLDYGYTF
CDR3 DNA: TGTGCCAGCAGCGGCTACCTGGACTATGGCTACACCTTC

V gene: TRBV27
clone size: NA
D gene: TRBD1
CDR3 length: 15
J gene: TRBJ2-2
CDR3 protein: CASSPNRGSPGELFF
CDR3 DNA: TGTGCCAGCAGTCCAAACAGGGGCTCCCCCGGGGAGCTGTTTTTT

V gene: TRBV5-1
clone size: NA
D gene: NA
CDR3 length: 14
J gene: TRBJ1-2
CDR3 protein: CASRPAGGDYGYTF
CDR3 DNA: TGCGCCAGCAGGCCCGCCGGTGGGGACTATGGCTACACCTTC

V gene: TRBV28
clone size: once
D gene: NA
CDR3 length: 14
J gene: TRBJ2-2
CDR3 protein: CASRTTGNTGELFF
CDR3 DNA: TGTGCCAGCAGAACAACGGGGAACACCGGGGAGCTGTTTTTT